This T cell receptor (beta chain) comes out of a study of chemoradiotherapy in HPV16-positive cancers. Overall study results and limits: Candidate HPV-specific clones and E7-related TCR motifs grew in tumor during treatment. HPV-specific T cells were functionally defined from only a couple of HPV16-positive patients.

The protocol was immunoSEQ multiplex PCR, while the TCRdb copy is restricted to in-frame clones and leaves out a portion. The sample has roughly 34,000 clones, about four fifths seen once; the top ten hold around 4%. Remarks on this clone: The antigen remains undetermined.

With V trimmed by 6 bases and J by 2 bases, 7 bases remained unmatched. CDR1 MNHEY and CDR2 SVGAGI come from the germline V gene. This CDR3 is 15 amino acids long. Repertoires were sampled repeatedly during chemoradiotherapy. The input for sequencing was blood, taken from a patient who underwent chemoradiotherapy. The chain links TRBV6-5 to TRBJ2-5; TRBD1 matches at 9 bases. The clonotype originates from a human donor with HPV-associated anogenital cancer. The CDR3 DNA reads as TGTGCCAGCAGCCTCGTCGGGACAGGGCAAGAGACCCAGTACTTC. Protein product: CASSLVGTGQETQYF.